This T cell receptor (beta chain) emerged from a study of Ad26.COV2.S vaccination and SARS-CoV-2 variants. Whole-study results and caveats: Substantial response breadth was reportedly seen for spike-specific CD8+ and CD4+ T cells after vaccination. Higher spike-specific TCR breadth was found in vaccine recipients than in placebo recipients.

Produced via immunoSEQ multiplex PCR; TCRdb's table is partial and in-frame only. The sample has 300,000 to 400,000 clones, about 91% seen once; the top ten hold about 3.9%. On this clone: Its antigen is currently unknown.

This CDR3 is built from 13 residues. V shed 9 bases and J shed 0 bases, with 11 bases lying between them. Germline assignment: CDR1 LNHDA and CDR2 SQIVND (reference sequence). The sequenced sample was peripheral blood, obtained after recovery from COVID-19. This chain joins TRBV19 and TRBJ1-1, with D perhaps TRBD1 (6 bases). The clonotype was recovered from a human donor who had recovered from COVID-19. The CDR3 here is CASGQTLNTEAFF. The CDR3 DNA reads TGTGCCAGCGGACAGACTCTGAACACTGAAGCTTTCTTT.